The clone carrying this TCR beta chain was seen more than once but under ten times. This specimen comes from a study of T cell changes during pregnancy in multiple sclerosis. The ends were cut back, 2 bases at V and 0 bases at J, with 7 bases in the middle. Germline V CDR1 and CDR2: GTSNPN, SVGIG (reference sequence). The CDR3 spans 13 residues. Using immunoSEQ multiplex PCR, the repertoire was profiled, and TCRdb retains in-frame clones only, with some absent. The data contain over 55,000 clones, about nine tenths of them singletons. The chain carries TRBV30 and TRBJ1-1; D is unresolved. The sequence came from a female donor with multiple sclerosis, enrolled in a pregnancy study. The starting material was peripheral blood, obtained in the first trimester of pregnancy. DNA for the CDR3: TGTGCCTGGAGTCGGGATGTGAACACTGAAGCTTTCTTT. The encoded protein is CAWSRDVNTEAFF.